The entry below describes one T cell receptor (beta chain). Its cognate antigen has yet to be identified. Within one base of it there is no much larger clone, and no base qualities were kept. The data are from a study of blood T cell repertoires in COVID-19 (dated by TCRdb to 2020 to 2021). A note on the overall study: The collaborator samples originated in the United States, Italy and Spain and spanned the acute and convalescent phases of COVID-19. The material from the prospective study consisted of cDNA or gDNA derived from T cells, B-cell-depleted T cells, or PBMCs. Subjects who had been exposed to COVID-19, were actively infected with it, or had recovered from it provided the deeply sampled blood TCRbeta repertoires that made up the dataset. The repertoires were released in a freely available public database intended as a resource for research on the immune response to SARS-CoV-2. The samples were drawn from two sources: the first 160 participants of the ongoing ImmuneRACE study, and 1,000 to 1,500 subjects contributed by 6 global collaborators. Sample metadata almost always included a de-identified subject ID, COVID-19 status, age in years and sex. Where available, HLA class I and class II types were taken from metadata supplied by the sample provider and were not determined by assay-based typing. Study-wide findings and limitations: The quantity of clinical and demographic metadata differed by source and by participant and was supplied without curation.

Reading the germline V gene (reference sequence) gives CDR1 LGHDT and CDR2 YNNKEL. From the cysteine through the phenylalanine, the CDR3 covers 15 amino acids. Of all the DNA, just the CDR3 is kept, 45 bases in frame from base 1. Clipping removes 6 bases from V and 5 bases from J, with 9 as the unmatched junction base count. TCRbeta CDR3 regions were amplified from genomic DNA using the immunoSEQ Assay, a bias-controlled multiplex PCR. In the original analysis: The number of nucleated cells in each sample was estimated by amplification of reference gene primers within the assay. To quantify the absolute abundance of each unique TCRbeta CDR3 rearrangement, sequence reads were collapsed and filtered. For each sample, productive Simpson clonality was calculated as the square root of Simpson's diversity index over productive rearrangements. The table was pulled from immuneACCESS by TCRdb, which kept in-frame rearrangements only. Such tables lose some clones; where checked, under half of the loss comes from unresolved V genes, and the rest has no known cause. That table supplies the V and J calls and clone size; D and trimming were determined from the DNA. In all, the sample holds about 200,000 clones, and over 80% of those were seen once. Of the sample, about 8% is held by the ten largest clones.

One collaborating source in Seattle enrolled patients while the patients were actively infected and followed the patients over time throughout the course of disease. Whole blood was collected in K2EDTA tubes by collaborating institutions according to the institutions' own protocols. For TCRbeta analysis, collaborators shipped samples in one of three forms: frozen whole blood, isolated PBMCs, or DNA extracted from either of those sample types. This receptor chain uses TRBV3-1 (or the pseudogene TRBV3-2) and TRBJ1-4; TRBD1 fits 7 bases in the junction. The receptor was isolated from a woman in her sixties or seventies with COVID-19, enrolled during active disease. The sequencing input was peripheral blood. The CDR3 amino acid sequence is: CASRPRTGSNEKLFF. In nucleotides, the sequence is TGTGCCAGCAGACCCAGGACAGGATCGAATGAAAAACTGTTTTTT.